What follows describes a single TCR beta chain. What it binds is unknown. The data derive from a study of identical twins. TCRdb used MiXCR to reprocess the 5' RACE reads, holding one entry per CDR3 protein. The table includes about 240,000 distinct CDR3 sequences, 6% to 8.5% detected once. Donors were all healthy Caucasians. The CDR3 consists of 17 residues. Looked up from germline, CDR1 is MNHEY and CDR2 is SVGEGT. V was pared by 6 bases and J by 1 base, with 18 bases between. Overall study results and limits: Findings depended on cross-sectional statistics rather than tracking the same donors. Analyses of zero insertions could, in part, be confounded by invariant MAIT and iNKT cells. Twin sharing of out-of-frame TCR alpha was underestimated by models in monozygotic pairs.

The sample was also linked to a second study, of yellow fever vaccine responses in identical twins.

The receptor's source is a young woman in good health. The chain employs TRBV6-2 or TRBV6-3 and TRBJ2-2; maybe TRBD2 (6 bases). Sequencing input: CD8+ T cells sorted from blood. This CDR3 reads CASSLPRASVNTGELFF. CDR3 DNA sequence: TGTGCCAGCAGCCTACCCCGTGCTAGCGTGAACACCGGGGAGCTGTTTTTT.